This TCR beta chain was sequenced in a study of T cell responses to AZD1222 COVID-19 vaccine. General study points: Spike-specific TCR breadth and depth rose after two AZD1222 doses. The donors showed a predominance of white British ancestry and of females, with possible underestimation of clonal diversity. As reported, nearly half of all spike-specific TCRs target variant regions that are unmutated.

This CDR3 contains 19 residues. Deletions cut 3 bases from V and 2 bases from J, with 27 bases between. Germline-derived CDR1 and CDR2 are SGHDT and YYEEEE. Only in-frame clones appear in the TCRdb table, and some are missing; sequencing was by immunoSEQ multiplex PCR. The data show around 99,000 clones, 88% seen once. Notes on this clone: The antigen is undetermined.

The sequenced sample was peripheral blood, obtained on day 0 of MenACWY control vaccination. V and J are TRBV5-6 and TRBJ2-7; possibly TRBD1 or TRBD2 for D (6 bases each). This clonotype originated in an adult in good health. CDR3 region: CASSSPGLWGASTTYEQYF. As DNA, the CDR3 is TGTGCCAGCAGCTCACCAGGCCTCTGGGGGGCCTCTACGACCTACGAGCAGTACTTC.